This T cell receptor (beta chain) was captured in a study of CD8+ T cells in alopecia areata. The length of the CDR3 is 16 residues. Trimming cost V 4 bases and J 5 bases; bases outside gene matches: 12. CDR1 SGHNT and CDR2 YYREEE come from the germline V gene (reference sequence). Sequencing used cDNA as its template, made by extracting RNA and reverse transcribing it. The method was immunoSEQ multiplex PCR; TCRdb's version includes in-frame clones alone and lacks a portion of them. The sample shows about 110,000 clones, 58% of them seen only once. Study-wide results and limits: Sequencing of scalp samples also captures resident alphabeta T cells of normal skin.

Regarding this clone: Its antigen is undetermined.

The sequenced material came from NKG2D-low CD8+ T cells sorted from blood. This receptor was obtained from a human donor with alopecia areata. The chain links TRBV5-4 to TRBJ2-1; TRBD2 agrees at 7 bases. CDR3 bases: TGTGCCAGCAGCACCCCCGTCGGGGGGTGGGACAATGAGCAGTTCTTC. Translation: CASSTPVGGWDNEQFF.